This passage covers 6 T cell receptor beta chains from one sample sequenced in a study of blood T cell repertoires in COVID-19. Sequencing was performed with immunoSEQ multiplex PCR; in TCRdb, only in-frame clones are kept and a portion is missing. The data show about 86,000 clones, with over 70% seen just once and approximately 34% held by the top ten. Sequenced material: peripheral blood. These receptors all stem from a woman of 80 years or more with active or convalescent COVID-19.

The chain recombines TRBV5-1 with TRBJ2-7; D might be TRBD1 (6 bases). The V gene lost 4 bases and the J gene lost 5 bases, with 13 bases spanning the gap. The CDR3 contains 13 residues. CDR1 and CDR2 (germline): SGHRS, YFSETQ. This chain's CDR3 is CASSPNRDHEQYF. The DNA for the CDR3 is TGCGCCAGCAGCCCGAACAGGGATCACGAGCAGTACTTC.

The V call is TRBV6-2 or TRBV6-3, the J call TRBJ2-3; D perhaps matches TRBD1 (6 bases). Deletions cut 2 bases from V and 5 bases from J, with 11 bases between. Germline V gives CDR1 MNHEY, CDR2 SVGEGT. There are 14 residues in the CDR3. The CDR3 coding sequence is TGTGCCAGCAGTTACAGGGGGTCTATAGATACGCAGTATTTT. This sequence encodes CASSYRGSIDTQYF.

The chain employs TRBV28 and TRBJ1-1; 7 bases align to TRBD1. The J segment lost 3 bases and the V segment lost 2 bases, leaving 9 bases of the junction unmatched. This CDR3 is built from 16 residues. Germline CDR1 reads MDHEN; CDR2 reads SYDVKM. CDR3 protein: CASSLVPQGSHTEAFF. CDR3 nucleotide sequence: TGTGCCAGCAGTTTAGTCCCACAGGGGAGTCACACTGAAGCTTTCTTT.

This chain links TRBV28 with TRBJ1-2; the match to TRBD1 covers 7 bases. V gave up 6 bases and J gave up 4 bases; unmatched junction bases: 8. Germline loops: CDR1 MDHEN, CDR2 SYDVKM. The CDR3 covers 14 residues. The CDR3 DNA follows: TGTGCCAGCAGGCAGACAGGGCACGCCTATGGCTACACCTTC. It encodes CASRQTGHAYGYTF.

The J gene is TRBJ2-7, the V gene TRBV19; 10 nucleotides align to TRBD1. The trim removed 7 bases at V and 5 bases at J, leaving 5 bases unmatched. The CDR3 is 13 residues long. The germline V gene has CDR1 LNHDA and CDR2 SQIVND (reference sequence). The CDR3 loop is CASMVTGGDEQYF. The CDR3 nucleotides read TGTGCCAGTATGGTGACAGGGGGCGACGAGCAGTACTTC.

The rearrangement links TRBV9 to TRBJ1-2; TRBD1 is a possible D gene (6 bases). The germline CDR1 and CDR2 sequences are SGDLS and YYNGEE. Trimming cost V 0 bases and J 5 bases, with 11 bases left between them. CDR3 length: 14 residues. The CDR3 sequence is CASSVDREMYGYTF. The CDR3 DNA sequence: TGTGCCAGCAGCGTAGACAGGGAAATGTATGGCTACACCTTC. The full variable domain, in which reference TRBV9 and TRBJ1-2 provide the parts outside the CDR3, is DSGVTQTPKHLITATGQRVTLRCSPRSGDLSVYWYQQSLDQGLQFLIQYYNGEERAKGNILERFSAQQFPDLHSELNLSSLELGDSALYFCASSVDREMYGYTFGSGTRLTVV.